One and the same sample provided the 10 T cell receptor beta chains below, sequenced in a study of blood T cell repertoires in COVID-19. Using immunoSEQ multiplex PCR, the repertoire was profiled, and TCRdb retains in-frame clones only, with some absent. This sample has more than 150,000 clones, with around 87% found just once. The sample was peripheral blood. These receptors came from a man aged 55 to 70 with COVID-19, enrolled during active disease.

This rearrangement joins TRBV5-4 to TRBJ2-5, with D possibly matching TRBD2 (5 bases). Germline-derived CDR1 and CDR2 are SGHNT and YYREEE (reference sequence). Trimming removed 0 bases at V and 5 bases at J, with 11 bases between. There are 14 residues in the CDR3. The CDR3 is CASSLGGISETQYF. The CDR3, as DNA: TGTGCCAGCAGCTTGGGAGGGATTTCGGAGACCCAGTACTTC.

The rearrangement uses TRBV5-4 and TRBJ2-5; TRBD2 is a possible D gene (7 bases). The germline V gene has CDR1 SGHNT and CDR2 YYREEE (reference sequence). This CDR3 spans 15 amino acids. Trimming took 2 bases from V and 2 from J, leaving 13 bases between them. The CDR3 nucleotides read TGTGCCAGCAGCTTAGGGAGGGGGTTGCAAGAGACCCAGTACTTC. It is translated as CASSLGRGLQETQYF.

The chain joins TRBV7-2 to TRBJ1-1, with TRBD1 as a possible D gene (6 bases). The CDR3 spans 16 residues. Germline V gene lookup returns CDR1 SGHTA and CDR2 FQGNSA. The V and J ends lost 1 base and 5 bases respectively, with 17 bases between them. The CDR3 nucleotides are TGTGCCAGCAGCTTAGGTGGGGGCCAAACTAATACTGAAGCTTTCTTT. Protein sequence: CASSLGGGQTNTEAFF.

The chain joins TRBV12-5 to TRBJ2-7; D is unresolved. V was pared by 2 bases and J by 2 bases, with 7 bases between. The CDR3 sequence is 13 residues long. Germline V gene sequence: CDR1 LGHNT, CDR2 FRNRAP. The CDR3 loop is CASGLNGAYEQYF. The DNA of the CDR3 is TGTGCTAGTGGTTTGAACGGAGCCTACGAGCAGTACTTC.

This chain links TRBV18 with TRBJ2-1; 7 bases line up with TRBD2. The CDR3 has 17 amino acids. Germline-derived CDR1 and CDR2 are KGHSH and LQKENI. Trimming cost V 2 bases and J 0 bases; bases outside gene matches: 7. The CDR3 coding sequence is TGTGCCAGCTCACCATCCCGCGGGAGCGGCTCCTACAATGAGCAGTTCTTC. Its protein is CASSPSRGSGSYNEQFF.

The V gene is TRBV24-1, the J gene TRBJ2-1; 7 nucleotides agree with TRBD1. The germline CDR1 and CDR2 sequences are KGHDR and SFDVKD. The CDR3 has 16 residues. V dropped 4 bases and J dropped 1; count of bases not matched to a gene: 6. CDR3 coding DNA: TGTGCCACCAGTGACCCTCAGGGGGAATCCTACAATGAGCAGTTCTTC. Translating it yields CATSDPQGESYNEQFF.

This clone was seen more than once but under ten times. V and J are TRBV2 and TRBJ2-7; 7 bases are a match to TRBD1. Germline lookup yields CDR1 SNHLY and CDR2 FYNNEI. The trim removed 6 bases at V and 5 bases at J, leaving 10 bases unmatched. This CDR3 is 14 amino acids long. The CDR3 here is CASRPRQGLHEQYF. CDR3 DNA sequence: TGTGCCAGCAGGCCTCGACAGGGCCTCCACGAGCAGTACTTC. Full variable domain (missing parts from reference TRBV2 and TRBJ2-7): EPEVTQTPSHQVTQMGQEVILRCVPISNHLYFYWYRQILGQKVEFLVSFYNNEISEKSEIFDDQFSVERPDGSNFTLKIRSTKLEDSAMYFCASRPRQGLHEQYFGPGTRLTVT.

The chain carries TRBV7-2 and TRBJ1-1; weak D call: TRBD1 (5 bases). CDR3 size: 15 residues. Germline values: CDR1 SGHTA, CDR2 FQGNSA. Trimming pared 5 bases from V and 1 base from J, leaving 14 bases between. This chain's CDR3 is CASSTQGVSNTEAFF. Here the CDR3 DNA reads TGTGCCAGCAGCACACAAGGGGTGTCGAACACTGAAGCTTTCTTT.

This chain links TRBV7-8 with TRBJ2-1, with TRBD1 matching over 7 bases. Germline-derived CDR1 and CDR2 are SGHVS and FQNEAQ. The CDR3 runs 12 residues. Losses at the gene ends were 1 base for V and 16 bases for J; bases not matched to a gene: 7. Here the CDR3 reads CASSLGGDSSFF. CDR3 in DNA: TGTGCCAGCAGCTTAGGAGGGGACAGCAGTTTCTTC.

The chain couples TRBV3-1 (or the pseudogene TRBV3-2) to TRBJ2-5; D is perhaps TRBD2 (6 bases). The germline gives CDR1 LGHDT, CDR2 YNNKEL (reference sequence). The CDR3 runs to 13 residues. Trimming left V 4 bases short and J 8 bases short, with 14 bases between. The CDR3 DNA reads TGTGCCAGCAGCCCCCGGTTAGGGACTACCCAGTACTTC. This encodes CASSPRLGTTQYF.